Presented here are 21 T cell receptor beta chains from one specimen sequenced in a study of cytomegalovirus exposure and HLA in healthy donors. PCR employed 60 Vbeta and 13 Jbeta primers. The method was immunoSEQ multiplex PCR; TCRdb's version includes in-frame clones alone and lacks a portion of them. Of about 100,000 clones in the sample, 79% were seen once. Material for sequencing was PBMCs. These receptors originate from a female donor in good health and CMV-seropositive.

The chain combines TRBV18 with TRBJ1-3, with 9 nucleotides matching TRBD1. Germline CDR1 and CDR2: KGHSH and LQKENI. The CDR3 sequence is 16 residues long. Trimming cost V 3 bases and J 4 bases; bases outside gene matches: 7. Here the CDR3 DNA reads TGTGCCAGCTCACCTGTCACAGGGGGCGAAGGAAACACCATATATTTT. Translated, it gives CASSPVTGGEGNTIYF.

The J gene is TRBJ1-6, the V gene TRBV5-6; perhaps TRBD1 as D (6 bases). Germline CDR1 is SGHDT and CDR2 is YYEEEE. V shed 0 bases and J shed 6 bases, with 10 bases lying between them. The CDR3 has 15 amino acids. CDR3 amino acids: CASSLVRDTNSPLHF. The DNA of the CDR3 is TGTGCCAGCAGCTTGGTTCGGGACACTAATTCACCCCTCCACTTT.

The chain has TRBV14 and TRBJ1-1; maybe TRBD1 (5 bases). The CDR3 extends over 15 amino acids. V lost 4 bases to trimming and J lost 0 bases, with 12 bases between them. The germline V gene has CDR1 SGHDN and CDR2 FVKESK. The CDR3, as DNA: TGTGCCAGCAGCCGCTCCGGGGGAATGAACACTGAAGCTTTCTTT. Protein: CASSRSGGMNTEAFF.

J is TRBJ1-3 and V is TRBV5-6; D unresolved. The germline V gene encodes CDR1 SGHDT and CDR2 YYEEEE. The CDR3 has 17 residues. The V end was cut by 0 bases, the J end by 0 bases, with 13 bases between. This CDR3 reads CASSLGEGRLSGNTIYF. CDR3 DNA: TGTGCCAGCAGCTTGGGGGAGGGCAGACTCTCTGGAAACACCATATATTTT.

This chain uses TRBV30 with TRBJ2-2; 7 nucleotides match TRBD1. This CDR3 is 13 amino acids long. Trimming removed 2 bases from V and 7 bases from J; junction bases left unmatched: 4. Germline lookup yields CDR1 GTSNPN and CDR2 SVGIG (reference sequence). The CDR3 DNA follows: TGTGCCTGGAGTAGACAGGGTAACGGGGAGCTGTTTTTT. Translating gives CAWSRQGNGELFF.

The rearrangement joins TRBV6-6 to TRBJ2-2, with TRBD2 identical over 9 bases. After removal of 10 bases from V and 7 bases from J, the junction contained 13 bases not matched to a gene. The CDR3 runs 15 residues. Germline V CDR1 and CDR2: MNHNY, SVGAGI (reference sequence). CDR3 amino acids: CATSRGAGGSGELFF. The CDR3, as DNA: TGTGCCACCTCAAGGGGGGCGGGAGGGAGCGGGGAGCTGTTTTTT.

The chain employs TRBV7-2 and TRBJ2-7, with TRBD1 matching over 9 bases. The trim removed 4 bases at V and 1 base at J, leaving 14 bases unmatched. This CDR3 is 18 amino acids long. The germline CDR1 and CDR2 sequences are SGHTA and FQGNSA. The CDR3 coding sequence is TGTGCCAGCAGCTCCACACCGTTACAGGGGGCATCGTCCTACGAGCAGTACTTC. It specifies CASSSTPLQGASSYEQYF.

The CDR3 region has the DNA TGTGCCAGCAGTGACTACCTTGACAGGCGGAGCTCCTATAATTCACCCCTCCACTTT. It translates to CASSDYLDRRSSYNSPLHF. The chain employs TRBV6-1 and TRBJ1-6; TRBD1 is a possible D gene (6 bases). The CDR3 loop spans 19 amino acids. In germline, CDR1 is MNHNS, CDR2 SASEGT. The germline V and J ends were trimmed by 3 bases and 0 bases, with 18 bases remaining between them.

The V gene is TRBV27, the J gene TRBJ1-6; 7 bases map to TRBD1. V was clipped by 4 bases and J by 7 bases; unmatched bases: 4. The CDR3 sequence is 14 residues long. Germline CDR1 and CDR2: MNHEY and SMNVEV (reference sequence). CDR3 coding DNA: TGTGCCAGCAGTTCGACAGGGTGGAATTCACCCCTCCACTTT. Protein sequence: CASSSTGWNSPLHF.

This chain's CDR3 is CASSLVTSGAGELFF. CDR3 nucleotide sequence: TGTGCCAGCAGCTTAGTTACTAGCGGGGCCGGGGAGCTGTTTTTT. The chain employs TRBV7-2 and TRBJ2-2; TRBD2 matches 10 bases. V was pared by 1 base and J by 6 bases, with 2 bases of the junction left unmatched. The CDR3 is made up of 15 amino acids. In germline, CDR1 is SGHTA, CDR2 FQGNSA.

The chain links TRBV2 to TRBJ1-1; D is uncertain. CDR1 SNHLY and CDR2 FYNNEI come from the germline V gene. CDR3 length: 13 residues. Deletions cut 4 bases from V and 2 bases from J, with 8 bases between. The CDR3 coding sequence is TGTGCCAGCAGTGGACAAGTCAACACTGAAGCTTTCTTT. It translates to CASSGQVNTEAFF.

CDR3 protein: CASSQPRDRGTDTQYF. In DNA, the CDR3 is TGTGCCAGCAGCCAACCCCGGGACAGGGGAACAGATACGCAGTATTTT. The rearrangement joins TRBV4-2 to TRBJ2-3; 10 bases agree with TRBD1. This CDR3 comprises 16 residues. The germline CDR1 and CDR2 sequences are LGHNA and YNFKEQ. V was pared by 2 bases and J by 3 bases, with 5 bases of the junction left unmatched.

The chain recombines TRBV7-9 with TRBJ2-2; 8 bases are shared with TRBD1. V was pared by 4 bases and J by 1 base, with 11 bases of the junction left unmatched. The CDR3 has 18 residues. CDR1 and CDR2 (germline): SEHNR, FQNEAQ (reference sequence). The CDR3 reads CASSSTPPGTGNTGELFF. DNA of the CDR3: TGTGCCAGCAGCTCAACACCACCCGGGACAGGGAACACCGGGGAGCTGTTTTTT.

This clone showed up just a few times. The chain joins TRBV5-1 to TRBJ1-2, with a possible D match to TRBD1 (5 bases). Trimming removed 3 bases from V and 7 bases from J, with 16 bases in between. Per the germline V gene, CDR1 is SGHRS and CDR2 is YFSETQ. There are 14 residues in the CDR3. Here the CDR3 reads CASSSNGGGSGYTF. In DNA form, the CDR3 reads TGCGCCAGCAGCTCGAATGGGGGGGGATCTGGCTACACCTTC.

This chain joins TRBV9 and TRBJ2-5, with 10 bases fitting TRBD1. The CDR3 totals 15 residues. V shed 4 bases and J 5 bases; nucleotides not matched to a gene: 8. Germline V gene sequence: CDR1 SGDLS, CDR2 YYNGEE. This CDR3 is CASSPPGQGKETQYF. In DNA, the CDR3 is TGTGCCAGCAGCCCTCCGGGACAGGGGAAGGAGACCCAGTACTTC. Combining the CDR3 with reference TRBV9 and TRBJ2-5 gives the whole variable domain DSGVTQTPKHLITATGQRVTLRCSPRSGDLSVYWYQQSLDQGLQFLIQYYNGEERAKGNILERFSAQQFPDLHSELNLSSLELGDSALYFCASSPPGQGKETQYFGPGTRLLVL.

This clone has more than one count but fewer than ten. The chain recombines TRBV30 with TRBJ1-6; no clear D gene. The CDR3 spans 17 residues. V lost 2 bases to trimming and J lost 3 bases, with 17 bases between them. The germline V gene encodes CDR1 GTSNPN and CDR2 SVGIG (reference sequence). In nucleotides, the CDR3 is TGTGCCTGGAGTCCTACTCAAGCGATGGTCTATAATTCACCCCTCCACTTT. Translation gives CAWSPTQAMVYNSPLHF. The full variable domain, its missing parts supplied by reference TRBV30 and TRBJ1-6, is SQTIHQWPATLVQPVGSPLSLECTVEGTSNPNLYWYRQAAGRGLQLLFYSVGIGQISSEVPQNLSASRPQDRQFILSSKKLLLSDSGFYLCAWSPTQAMVYNSPLHFGNGTRLTVT.

CDR3 nucleotides: TGCGCCAGCACCCTGGGGGGGAGCGAGACCCAGTACTTC. It specifies CASTLGGSETQYF. The V gene is TRBV5-1, the J gene TRBJ2-5; 7 nucleotides match TRBD2. Germline V gene sequence: CDR1 SGHRS, CDR2 YFSETQ. J was trimmed by 5 bases and V by 6 bases; bases with no gene match: 7. CDR3 size: 13 residues. The whole variable domain, filled in from reference TRBV5-1 and TRBJ2-5, reads KAGVTQTPRYLIKTRGQQVTLSCSPISGHRSVSWYQQTPGQGLQFLFEYFSETQRNKGNFPGRFSGRQFSNSRSEMNVSTLELGDSALYLCASTLGGSETQYFGPGTRLLVL.

The J gene is TRBJ2-1, the V gene TRBV4-2; 10 bases are shared with TRBD2. Germline CDR1 is LGHNA and CDR2 is YNFKEQ. The ends lost 1 base at V and 5 bases at J; junction bases unmatched: 11. The CDR3 loop spans 18 amino acids. Written as DNA, the CDR3 is TGTGCCAGCAGCCAAGTTTTTGGTCTAGCGGGGGTCCACAATGAGCAGTTCTTC. Translating it yields CASSQVFGLAGVHNEQFF.

The chain is built from TRBV10-3 and TRBJ2-5, with 7 bases fitting TRBD1. The germline gives CDR1 ENHRY, CDR2 SYGVKD. The CDR3 covers 13 residues. J lost 5 bases, V lost 4 bases, and 4 bases had no gene match. DNA of the CDR3: TGTGCCATCAGTGGAGGGGGCGATGAGACCCAGTACTTC. Protein: CAISGGGDETQYF.

The chain links TRBV5-5 to TRBJ2-5, with 9 bases fitting TRBD2. Germline CDR1 and CDR2: SGHKS and YYEKEE (reference sequence). V lost 3 bases to trimming and J lost 5 bases; unmatched junction nucleotides: 8. This CDR3 contains 15 residues. CDR3 residues: CASSYIAGVGETQYF. The DNA of the CDR3 is TGTGCCAGCAGCTACATAGCGGGAGTGGGGGAGACCCAGTACTTC.

The chain links TRBV2 to TRBJ2-7; D possibly corresponds to TRBD2 (6 bases). CDR1 and CDR2 (germline): SNHLY, FYNNEI. The length of the CDR3 is 14 residues. V was shortened by 7 bases and J by 3 bases, with 16 bases between the two germline ends. CDR3 sequence reads: CASKDGTELYEQYF. CDR3 DNA sequence: TGTGCCAGCAAGGACGGGACTGAACTCTACGAGCAGTACTTC.